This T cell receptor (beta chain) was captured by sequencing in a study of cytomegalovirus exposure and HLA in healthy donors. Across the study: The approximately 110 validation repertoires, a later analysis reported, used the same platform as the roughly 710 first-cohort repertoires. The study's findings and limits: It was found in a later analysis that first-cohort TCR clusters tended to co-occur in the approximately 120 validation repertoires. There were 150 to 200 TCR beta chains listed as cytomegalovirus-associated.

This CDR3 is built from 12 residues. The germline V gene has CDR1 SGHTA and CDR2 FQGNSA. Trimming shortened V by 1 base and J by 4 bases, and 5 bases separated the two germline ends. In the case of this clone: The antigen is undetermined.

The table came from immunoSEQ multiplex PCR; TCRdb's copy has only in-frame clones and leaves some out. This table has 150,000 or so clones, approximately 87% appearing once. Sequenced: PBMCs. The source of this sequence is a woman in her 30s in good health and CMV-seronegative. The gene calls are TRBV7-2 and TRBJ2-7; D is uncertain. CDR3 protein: CASSLVGYEQYF. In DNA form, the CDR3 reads TGTGCCAGCAGCTTAGTCGGGTACGAGCAGTACTTC.